This paragraph covers one T cell receptor (beta chain) sequence. This record comes from a study of blood T cell repertoires in COVID-19. Background on the study: T cells, B-cell-depleted T cells, or PBMCs supplied cDNA or gDNA.

Cohorts were determined from participant-reported clinical history. Authors' analysis steps: Reference gene primer amplification yielded estimated nucleated cell counts. Clones were read by immunoSEQ multiplex PCR, and TCRdb kept only the in-frame ones, dropping some. V and J calls and clone size follow that table, whereas D and trimming were derived from the DNA. This table holds about 220,000 clones, about 80% found once. This TCR came from a woman between 40 and 50 years old with acute COVID-19. Sequenced: PBMCs or T cells enriched from blood (not recorded which).

The CDR3 region is CASSSTGTGGGGYTF. CDR3 coding DNA: TGTGCCAGCAGCTCCACCGGGACAGGGGGCGGTGGCTACACCTTC. The chain couples TRBV7-3 to TRBJ1-2; 12 positions agree with TRBD1. The CDR3 length is 15 residues. Germline lookup yields CDR1 SGHTA and CDR2 FQGTGA. The J segment lost 7 bases and the V segment lost 4 bases, leaving 7 bases of the junction unmatched.